This T cell receptor (beta chain) was profiled in a study of cytomegalovirus exposure and HLA in healthy donors. Background on the study: Inside one of the first data releases sat around 77 million unique TCRs taken from HLA-typed donors.

Regarding this clone: Antigen unknown.

Vbeta (60) and Jbeta (13) primers were used in the PCR. In the original processing: An analysis that came later counted around 80 million unique TCR beta chains, 9 million to 12 million shared. Sequencing was performed with immunoSEQ multiplex PCR; in TCRdb, only in-frame clones are kept and a portion is missing. V, J and clone size are those of that table, while D and trimming were read from the DNA. The sample includes under 95,000 clones, less than 8% of them seen just once. Trimming at V came to 2 bases and at J to 1 base, leaving 10 bases not matched to a gene. The CDR3 consists of 17 residues. Germline values: CDR1 LNHNV, CDR2 YYDKDF (reference sequence). Points from the study as a whole: Per a prior analysis, the majority of TCR beta V segments were productive roughly 90% or roughly 30% of the time. In a later analysis, TCR beta V- and J-gene trimming showed a link to a missense DCLRE1C variant.

The chain links TRBV15 to TRBJ2-5; 7 bases are shared with TRBD2. The sequencing sample was made of PBMCs. The source is a man aged 45-65 years in good health and CMV-seronegative. CDR3 amino acids: CATSRLGVLASQETQYF. The CDR3 nucleotides read TGTGCCACCAGCAGATTAGGGGTACTAGCGAGCCAAGAGACCCAGTACTTC. Variable domain in full (rest from reference TRBV15 and TRBJ2-5): DAMVIQNPRYQVTQFGKPVTLSCSQTLNHNVMYWYQQKSSQAPKLLFHYYDKDFNNEADTPDNFQSRRPNTSFCFLDIRSPGLGDTAMYLCATSRLGVLASQETQYFGPGTRLLVL.